Listed here are 25 T cell receptor beta chains from one sample, sequenced in a study of beta chain features in type 1 diabetes (dated by TCRdb to 2017 to 2018). The library was prepared using the immunoSEQ multiplex PCR assay. The High Capacity cDNA Reverse Transcription Kit was used to reverse transcribe all of the isolated RNA, meaning that expressed TCRB transcripts were what got sequenced. As stored in TCRdb, this immuneACCESS dataset retains in-frame rearrangements with V and J assigned. A fraction of the clones does not appear; measured against another copy, unresolved V genes explain less than half of the discrepancy, and the remainder lacks a known reason. The sample yields 200,000 to 250,000 clones; 11% were counted once. The leading ten clones occupy 1% to 1.5% of the sample. Sample: central memory CD4+ T cells from blood. The receptors originated from a man aged 18 to 35 in good health.

This clone was seen only a few times. V and J are TRBV18 and TRBJ2-7; 14 bases align to TRBD2. The CDR3 consists of 17 residues. The germline CDR1 and CDR2 sequences are KGHSH and LQKENI. J gave up 5 bases and V 3 bases, and 9 bases lay outside the gene matches. The CDR3 bases are TGTGCCAGCTCACCGACTAGCGGGAGGGCTTGGACTCACGAGCAGTACTTC. This gives the protein CASSPTSGRAWTHEQYF.

This clone was counted a few times. The chain is built from TRBV4-3 and TRBJ2-1; tentative D call: TRBD2 (5 bases). The germline V and J ends were trimmed by 1 base and 6 bases, with 19 bases remaining between them. Germline CDR1 is LGHNA and CDR2 is YSLEER. The CDR3 covers 17 residues. CDR3 nucleotides: TGCGCCAGCAGCCAAGGGACTGAACGGATGAAAGGCAATGAGCAGTTCTTC. Its protein product is CASSQGTERMKGNEQFF.

This clone was seen a handful of times. The rearrangement joins TRBV28 to TRBJ2-1, with TRBD1 matching 9 bases. CDR1 and CDR2 from the germline V gene are MDHEN and SYDVKM. The length of the CDR3 is 15 residues. V lost 5 bases, J lost 4 bases, and 6 bases stayed unmatched. The CDR3 sequence: CASSPRDREYNEQFF. Here the CDR3 DNA reads TGTGCCAGCAGTCCGAGGGACAGGGAATACAATGAGCAGTTCTTC.

This clone was found a few times. The CDR3 sequence: CASSTPGAPGLAGVSQYF. The CDR3 DNA is TGTGCCAGCAGCACCCCTGGAGCTCCGGGACTAGCGGGAGTATCGCAGTACTTC. J is TRBJ2-7 and V is TRBV7-9, with TRBD2 identical over 14 bases. The CDR3 length is 18 residues. J gave up 9 bases and V 5 bases, and 18 bases lay outside the gene matches. In germline, CDR1 is SEHNR, CDR2 FQNEAQ (reference sequence). Together with reference TRBV7-9 and TRBJ2-7, the CDR3 gives the full variable domain: DTGVSQNPRHKITKRGQNVTFRCDPISEHNRLYWYRQTLGQGPEFLTYFQNEAQLEKSRLLSDRFSAERPKGSFSTLEIQRTEQGDSAMYLCASSTPGAPGLAGVSQYFGPGTRLTVT.

This clone was seen a few times. The chain is built from TRBV7-8 and TRBJ2-1; weak D call: TRBD1 (6 bases). The germline gives CDR1 SGHVS, CDR2 FQNEAQ. V was cut by 5 bases and J by 9 bases, with 20 bases left in between. CDR3 length: 15 amino acids. This chain's CDR3 is CASSPLGASESEQFF. CDR3 bases: TGTGCCAGCAGCCCTTTGGGGGCCTCCGAGAGTGAGCAGTTCTTC.

Ten or more counts support this clone. Within the sample, other DNA sequences also encode this same CDR3. V usage is TRBV18 and J usage is TRBJ2-5; no definite D call. Trimming left V 6 bases short and J 1 base short, with 12 bases between. This CDR3 has 14 residues. CDR1 is KGHSH and CDR2 is LQKENI in the germline V gene. The CDR3 nucleotides are TGTGCCAGCTCCCCTCGAACCCGCCAAGAGACCCAGTACTTC. This sequence encodes CASSPRTRQETQYF.

This clone was counted ten times or more. The chain links TRBV2 to TRBJ2-1, with 10 positions matching TRBD1. The CDR3 contains 15 residues. The ends lost 3 bases at V and 9 bases at J; junction bases unmatched: 8. Germline loops: CDR1 SNHLY, CDR2 FYNNEI. Here the CDR3 DNA reads TGTGCCAGCAGTGAGCCGGGACAGGGGCATCCTGAGCAGTTCTTC. This translates into CASSEPGQGHPEQFF.

The V call is TRBV9, the J call TRBJ1-5; D is unclear. The germline V and J ends were trimmed by 0 bases and 2 bases, with 9 bases remaining between them. Germline V gene sequence: CDR1 SGDLS, CDR2 YYNGEE. There are 15 residues in the CDR3. The CDR3 region is CASSVDGLGNQPQHF. The CDR3 DNA follows: TGTGCCAGCAGCGTAGATGGGTTGGGCAATCAGCCCCAGCATTTT.

V usage is TRBV5-1 and J usage is TRBJ2-3; 14 bases are a match to TRBD2. In germline, CDR1 is SGHRS, CDR2 YFSETQ. The CDR3 is made up of 19 amino acids. V lost 3 bases and J lost 4; bases outside the gene matches: 13. In DNA, the CDR3 is TGCGCCAGCAGCTGGAGGCCCGGGACTAGCGGGAGCTTTGCAGATACGCAGTATTTT. Translated, it gives CASSWRPGTSGSFADTQYF.

This clone was seen more than once but under ten times. The rearrangement joins TRBV5-1 to TRBJ2-3, with D perhaps matching TRBD1 (6 bases). CDR1 SGHRS and CDR2 YFSETQ come from the germline V gene. The CDR3 extends over 15 amino acids. Deletions cut 2 bases from V and 3 bases from J, with 13 bases between. The CDR3 region is CASSLGQGQTDTQYF. The CDR3 DNA reads as TGCGCCAGCAGCTTAGGCCAGGGGCAGACAGATACGCAGTATTTT.

Worth noting for this clone: Other DNA sequences in the sample encode the same CDR3. The chain links TRBV7-2 to TRBJ2-1; D call uncertain. CDR3 length equals 13 residues. The germline V gene has CDR1 SGHTA and CDR2 FQGNSA. V dropped 5 bases and J dropped 7 bases, with 12 bases sitting between them. The CDR3 DNA reads TGTGCCAGCAGCAGGCGACCGGATAATGAGCAGTTCTTC. This gives the protein CASSRRPDNEQFF.

The rearrangement links TRBV19 to TRBJ2-1, with TRBD2 identical over 11 bases. This CDR3 has 15 residues. Trimming at V came to 6 bases and at J to 4 bases, leaving 5 bases not matched to a gene. Germline values: CDR1 LNHDA, CDR2 SQIVND (reference sequence). This chain's CDR3 is CASSQGTSGYNEQFF. The CDR3 DNA reads TGTGCCAGTAGCCAAGGGACTAGCGGATACAATGAGCAGTTCTTC.

This clone has more than one count but fewer than ten. The chain has TRBV6-1 and TRBJ2-2; no definite D call. Germline V gives CDR1 MNHNS, CDR2 SASEGT. Trimming cost V 6 bases and J 3 bases, with 8 bases left between them. CDR3 size: 13 residues. Here the CDR3 DNA reads TGTGCCAGCAGGATGGCCTACACCGGGGAGCTGTTTTTT. Its translation: CASRMAYTGELFF.

Many counts were recorded for this clone. This chain links TRBV9 with TRBJ1-1; D not resolved. V lost 4 bases to trimming and J lost 1 base, with 11 bases between them. This CDR3 comprises 14 residues. Germline V lookup: CDR1 SGDLS, CDR2 YYNGEE. This chain's CDR3 is CASSPDGSNTEAFF. CDR3 coding DNA: TGTGCCAGCAGCCCGGACGGTTCGAACACTGAAGCTTTCTTT.

The chain links TRBV15 to TRBJ2-5, with D uncertain. Germline V gene sequence: CDR1 LNHNV, CDR2 YYDKDF (reference sequence). With 2 bases removed from V and 3 bases from J, the gap between germline ends came to 4 bases. This CDR3 contains 12 residues. For the CDR3, the DNA is TGTGCCACCAGCAGAACAGAAGAGACCCAGTACTTC. It yields the protein CATSRTEETQYF.

This chain links TRBV6-5 with TRBJ2-6; D is uncertain. Germline CDR1 is MNHEY and CDR2 is SVGAGI. This CDR3 is built from 13 residues. Trimming cost V 8 bases and J 0 bases, with 5 bases left between them. CDR3 sequence (DNA): TGTGCCAGCGTAAGCTCTGGGGCCAACGTCCTGACTTTC. This codes for CASVSSGANVLTF.

This clone appeared a few times. The CDR3 spells CSVLLPGETQYF. CDR3 coding DNA: TGCAGCGTTTTGTTGCCTGGCGAGACCCAGTACTTC. The V gene is TRBV29-1, the J gene TRBJ2-5; D call uncertain. CDR3 size: 12 residues. In germline, CDR1 is SQVTM, CDR2 ANQGSEA. Trimming took off 5 bases at V and 5 bases at J, with 12 bases between the two ends.

This chain links TRBV2 with TRBJ2-5; D is unclear. CDR1 is SNHLY, CDR2 FYNNEI, per germline. V was clipped by 7 bases and J by 2 bases, with 8 bases between them. This CDR3 has 12 amino acids. CDR3 sequence: CASTLMQETQYF. The CDR3 region has the DNA TGTGCCAGCACACTAATGCAAGAGACCCAGTACTTC.

This clone was picked up a small number of times. V is TRBV7-2 and J is TRBJ2-3, with D possibly being TRBD1 or TRBD2 (5 bases each). V was pared by 2 bases and J by 4 bases, with 16 bases between. Germline V gene lookup returns CDR1 SGHTA and CDR2 FQGNSA. The CDR3 sequence is 16 residues long. CDR3 loop: CASSLFGGSVSDTQYF. In DNA, the CDR3 is TGTGCCAGCAGCTTATTTGGGGGTTCAGTGTCAGATACGCAGTATTTT.

J is TRBJ1-2 and V is TRBV5-4; the D is unclear. V dropped 4 bases and J dropped 8 bases, with 15 bases sitting between them. The CDR3 has 13 residues. Per the germline V gene, CDR1 is SGHNT and CDR2 is YYREEE (reference sequence). CDR3 in DNA: TGTGCCAGCAGCATCCCGGGCGGGGTAGGCTACACCTTC. Its protein is CASSIPGGVGYTF.

Ten or more counts support this clone. The CDR3 here is CASRAGPNTDTQYF. The DNA of the CDR3 is TGTGCCAGCAGGGCCGGGCCGAACACAGATACGCAGTATTTT. The genes are TRBV6-5 and TRBJ2-3, with D hard to call. The length of the CDR3 is 14 residues. V was trimmed by 6 bases and J by 2 bases, leaving 12 bases between them. The germline V gene has CDR1 MNHEY and CDR2 SVGAGI.

The chain joins TRBV12-5 to TRBJ2-7, with D possibly matching TRBD1 (5 bases). Trimming took 0 bases from V and 1 from J, leaving 10 bases between them. CDR1 is LGHNT and CDR2 is FRNRAP in the germline V gene. The CDR3 runs to 15 residues. CDR3 DNA sequence: TGTGCTAGTGGTTTGGTACGGCAGGGTTCCTACGAGCAGTACTTC. It is translated as CASGLVRQGSYEQYF.

Turning to this clone: The same CDR3 can be traced to other DNA sequences in this sample. The chain couples TRBV29-1 to TRBJ2-3; D not certain. V lost 4 bases to trimming and J lost 0 bases, with 8 bases between them. CDR3 size: 13 residues. The germline V gene encodes CDR1 SQVTM and CDR2 ANQGSEA. In DNA, the CDR3 is TGCAGCGTTGGCAGGCTTAGCACAGATACGCAGTATTTT. Translation gives CSVGRLSTDTQYF.

At least ten counts were recorded for this clone. V gene TRBV5-6 combines with J gene TRBJ2-7; D is unclear. The germline V gene has CDR1 SGHDT and CDR2 YYEEEE. V lost 2 bases to trimming and J lost 2 bases, with 5 bases between them. The CDR3 extends over 12 amino acids. The CDR3 DNA reads TGTGCCAGCAGCTTACGGGCCTACGAGCAGTACTTC. This encodes CASSLRAYEQYF.

This clone was picked up a small number of times. The genes are TRBV5-4 and TRBJ2-1; D is uncertain. V dropped 6 bases and J dropped 4 bases, with 17 bases sitting between them. The germline CDR1 and CDR2 sequences are SGHNT and YYREEE (reference sequence). The length of the CDR3 is 15 residues. This CDR3 reads CASNLGTVTYNEQFF. CDR3 nucleotide sequence: TGTGCCAGCAATTTGGGAACGGTTACGTACAATGAGCAGTTCTTC.